A single sample gave rise to the 10 T cell receptor beta chains below, sequenced in a study of prognosis after radiotherapy for stage I lung cancer. Genomic DNA served as the source from which two-round multiplex PCR generated TCR beta CDR3 amplicons. Round one of PCR was performed, and it used primers specific to each TRBV and TRBJ gene. Via MiXCR, TCRdb re-called the multiplex PCR reads, giving one row per CDR3 protein. The sample lists roughly 26,000 distinct CDR3 sequences; 25% to 35% were seen once. The sequences come from PBMCs, collected before or after stereotactic body radiation therapy (not recorded which). Every receptor here comes from a donor aged 50 or older with non-small cell lung cancer.

This clonotype has ten or more counts. The genes are TRBV7-9 and TRBJ1-3; D perhaps matches TRBD1 (6 bases). V lost 5 bases to trimming and J lost 2 bases, with 10 bases between them. This CDR3 spans 14 amino acids. In germline, CDR1 is SEHNR, CDR2 FQNEAQ (reference sequence). The CDR3 region is CASSEGGAGNTIYF. CDR3 nucleotide sequence: TGTGCCAGCAGCGAAGGGGGTGCTGGAAACACCATATATTTT. Full variable domain (remainder filled in from reference TRBV7-9 and TRBJ1-3): DTGVSQNPRHKITKRGQNVTFRCDPISEHNRLYWYRQTLGQGPEFLTYFQNEAQLEKSRLLSDRFSAERPKGSFSTLEIQRTEQGDSAMYLCASSEGGAGNTIYFGEGSWLTVV.

This clonotype was recorded at least ten times. The rearrangement links TRBV5-6 to TRBJ1-6, with TRBD1 identical over 9 bases. From germline, CDR1 is SGHDT and CDR2 YYEEEE. The CDR3 loop spans 13 amino acids. Unmatched junction bases numbered 3, after V lost 7 bases and J lost 7 bases. The CDR3 loop reads CASGGQGNSPLHF. CDR3 sequence (DNA): TGTGCCAGCGGTGGACAGGGGAATTCACCCCTCCACTTT.

Ten or more counts support this clonotype. V and J are TRBV7-3 and TRBJ2-2; D tentatively fits TRBD1 or TRBD2 (5 bases each). Germline loops: CDR1 SGHTA, CDR2 FQGTGA. The CDR3 spans 13 residues. V lost 4 bases to trimming and J lost 6 bases, with 9 bases between them. The CDR3 spells CASSSGTAGELFF. The CDR3 bases are TGTGCCAGCAGCTCTGGGACCGCCGGGGAGCTGTTTTTT.

This clonotype appeared a few times. This clone may be a read error of a much larger clone one base away. V gene TRBV7-9 combines with J gene TRBJ2-5; 9 bases fit TRBD2. This CDR3 has 16 amino acids. CDR1 SEHNR and CDR2 FQNEAQ come from the germline V gene (reference sequence). The V gene end was trimmed by 5 bases and the J gene end by 8 bases; junction bases not matched to a gene: 15. CDR3 loop: CASSRDLAGERDTQYF. CDR3 DNA: TGTGCCAGCAGCCGTGATTTAGCGGGAGAGCGGGATACCCAGTACTTC.

This clonotype was observed many times. This sequence joins TRBV18 and TRBJ1-1, with D tentatively TRBD1 (5 bases). There are 15 residues in the CDR3. The germline CDR1 and CDR2 sequences are KGHSH and LQKENI. Deletions cut 5 bases from V and 0 bases from J, with 13 bases between. The chain's CDR3 is CASSSTTVLNTEAFF. CDR3 sequence (DNA): TGTGCCAGCTCATCTACGACAGTCTTGAACACTGAAGCTTTCTTT.

Worth noting for this clonotype: One base away lies a much larger clone, so this may be a sequencing read error. Since no conserved phenylalanine or tryptophan closes the CDR3, a read error is the likely cause. This rearrangement joins TRBV19 to TRBJ2-1, with D perhaps matching TRBD2 (6 bases). This CDR3 region has 13 residues. Germline CDR1 and CDR2: LNHDA and SQIVND (reference sequence). V was trimmed by 10 bases and J by 9 bases, leaving 19 bases between them. In DNA form, the CDR3 reads TGTGCCACGCAACTAACGGGAGTCGGTGAGCAGTTCTCC. It specifies CATQLTGVGEQFS.

This clonotype was counted at least ten times. The rearrangement links TRBV5-4 to TRBJ2-2; no firm D call. The V gene lost 1 base and the J gene lost 4 bases, with 8 bases spanning the gap. CDR1 is SGHNT, CDR2 YYREEE, per germline (reference sequence). The length of the CDR3 is 14 residues. CDR3 in amino acids: CASSLSRSTGELFF. In DNA, the CDR3 is TGTGCCAGCAGCTTGTCTAGGAGCACCGGGGAGCTGTTTTTT.

The V gene is TRBV11-2, the J gene TRBJ2-5; 8 bases line up with TRBD1. CDR1 and CDR2 (germline): SGHAT, FQNNGV. V lost 1 base, J lost 4 bases, and 5 bases stayed unmatched. CDR3 length: 15 amino acids. The CDR3 loop reads CASSLGAGGGETQYF. The CDR3 nucleotides are TGTGCCAGCAGCTTAGGCGCAGGGGGCGGAGAGACCCAGTACTTC.

This rearrangement joins TRBV29-1 to TRBJ2-5; D might be TRBD1 (5 bases). Trimming left V 4 bases short and J 0 bases short, with 12 bases between. CDR1 and CDR2 from the germline V gene are SQVTM and ANQGSEA. CDR3 length equals 14 residues. Written as DNA, the CDR3 is TGCAGCGTTGGGGGCGTGGGGAACCAAGAGACCCAGTACTTC. Translation: CSVGGVGNQETQYF.

This clonotype has a handful of counts. A much larger clonotype is one base distant, so this may be a read error. V is TRBV6-5 and J is TRBJ2-7; a weak D match, TRBD2 (7 bases). Trimming left V 0 bases short and J 7 bases short, with 19 bases between. The CDR3 consists of 16 residues. Germline CDR1 reads MNHEY; CDR2 reads SVGAGI. The chain's CDR3 is CASSYSSGRERGEQYF. CDR3 sequence (DNA): TGTGCCAGCAGTTACTCATCTGGGCGGGAGAGGGGGGAGCAGTACTTC.